This record covers a single TCR beta chain. Its matching antigen is unknown. This entry comes from a study of cytomegalovirus exposure and HLA in healthy donors. Study-level results: The authors confirmed in vitro that three CMV-associated chains were specific for CMV antigens.

Trimming shortened V by 2 bases and J by 2 bases, and 8 bases separated the two germline ends. The length of the CDR3 is 13 residues. Germline V gives CDR1 SQVTM, CDR2 ANQGSEA. Using immunoSEQ multiplex PCR, the repertoire was profiled, and TCRdb retains in-frame clones only, with some absent. The sample has approximately 300,000 clones, around 86% seen once. The specimen was PBMCs. This sequence was found in a young woman in good health and CMV-seronegative. The J gene is TRBJ2-3, the V gene TRBV29-1; unclear D gene. The CDR3 DNA follows: TGCAGCGTTGAATCGCAGGACACAGATACGCAGTATTTT. It is translated as CSVESQDTDTQYF.